Below are 22 T cell receptor beta chains sequenced from a single sample in a study of blood T cells in healthy people across ages. PCR was performed a second time for about 6 to 12 cycles using a sample-barcoded 5' primer and a J-beta primer mix. A single record per CDR3 protein comes from TCRdb applying MiXCR to the 5' RACE reads. Here the sample spans some 880,000 distinct CDR3 sequences, around 36% being singletons. The sequencing sample was made of blood. These receptors were taken from a man in his late teens or twenties in good health.

The V and J genes are TRBV12-3 or TRBV12-4 and TRBJ2-1; TRBD2 might be the D (6 bases). The CDR3 contains 17 residues. The V end lost 5 bases, the J end lost 2 bases, and 19 bases lay between the germline ends. The CDR3 reads CASSPPGAGITYNEQFF. The CDR3 DNA reads as TGTGCCAGCAGTCCGCCCGGGGCGGGAATTACCTACAATGAGCAGTTCTTC.

The chain combines TRBV12-3 or TRBV12-4 with TRBJ2-2, with D hard to call. V was pared by 7 bases and J by 0 bases, with 15 bases between. The CDR3 is 16 amino acids. DNA for the CDR3: TGTGCCAGCACCCCTTTCTACACTACGAACACCGGGGAGCTGTTTTTT. Translation gives CASTPFYTTNTGELFF.

On this clonotype: One junction end disagrees with the germline gene, perhaps due to a read error. The CDR3 nucleotides read TGTGCCAGCAGTTTTAAGGGTTGGGCCTCCTACGAGCGGTACTTC. This gives the protein CASSFKGWASYERYF. This rearrangement joins TRBV27 to TRBJ2-7; D uncertain. Germline V gives CDR1 MNHEY, CDR2 SMNVEV (reference sequence). The length of the CDR3 is 15 residues.

A word on this clonotype: A much larger clone differs by one base, so this may be a read error. The rearrangement uses TRBV12-3 or TRBV12-4 and TRBJ1-5; D unresolved. This CDR3 comprises 13 residues. DNA for the CDR3: TGTGCCAGCACCGCCACAAGCAATCGGCCCCAGCATTTT. Protein sequence: CASTATSNRPQHF.

The chain links TRBV7-2 to TRBJ2-1, with 11 bases identical to TRBD2. In germline, CDR1 is SGHTA, CDR2 FQGNSA. Trimming took 5 bases from V and 13 from J; bases not matched to a gene: 13. The CDR3 covers 15 residues. In DNA, the CDR3 is TGTGCCAGCAGCATGGAAGGGACTAGCGGCGAGACCCAGTTCTTC. Protein sequence: CASSMEGTSGETQFF.

V is TRBV14 and J is TRBJ2-3; D is possibly TRBD1 or TRBD2 (6 bases each). The CDR3 has 17 residues. V was shortened by 4 bases and J by 0 bases, with 17 bases between the two germline ends. Germline-derived CDR1 and CDR2 are SGHDN and FVKESK. CDR3 amino acids: CASSPGLRGRSTDTQYF. The CDR3 region has the DNA TGTGCCAGCAGCCCCGGCTTGAGGGGGAGGAGCACAGATACGCAGTATTTT.

This clonotype was counted at least ten times. V usage is TRBV12-5 and J usage is TRBJ2-3, with D possibly being TRBD2 (6 bases). Germline V gene data show CDR1 as LGHNT and CDR2 as FRNRAP. Trimming took off 8 bases at V and 3 bases at J, with 18 bases between the two ends. This CDR3 region has 15 residues. CDR3 nucleotides: TGTGCTAGTAAGGCCGAAGGGAGGCCAACAGATACGCAGTATTTT. Protein product: CASKAEGRPTDTQYF.

This clonotype was detected once. The V and J genes are TRBV4-2 and TRBJ1-5; D is undetermined. This CDR3 has 15 amino acids. The ends were cut back, 0 bases at V and 3 bases at J, with 9 bases in the middle. Germline V gene sequence: CDR1 LGHNA, CDR2 YNFKEQ. The CDR3 loop is CASSQDRQTNQPQHF. CDR3 bases: TGTGCCAGCAGCCAAGATAGGCAGACCAATCAGCCCCAGCATTTT.

The genes are TRBV2 and TRBJ2-3; either TRBD1 or TRBD2 may fit D (6 bases each). Germline V lookup: CDR1 SNHLY, CDR2 FYNNEI. Trimming took off 2 bases at V and 0 bases at J, with 9 bases between the two ends. The CDR3 runs 15 residues. CDR3 protein: CASSESGASTDTQYF. CDR3 bases: TGTGCCAGCAGTGAATCGGGGGCTAGCACAGATACGCAGTATTTT.

This chain joins TRBV3-1 and TRBJ1-2; D call uncertain. Trimming shortened V by 4 bases and J by 4 bases, and 4 bases separated the two germline ends. This CDR3 spans 11 amino acids. Germline CDR1 reads LGHDT; CDR2 reads YNNKEL (reference sequence). The CDR3 region has the DNA TGTGCCAGCAGCCGGGCCTATGGCTACACCTTC. Residues: CASSRAYGYTF.

The V call is TRBV7-9, the J call TRBJ1-4; TRBD1 aligns across 10 bases. This CDR3 is 19 amino acids long. The V segment lost 5 bases and the J segment 8 bases; nucleotides outside the gene matches: 20. Germline CDR1 reads SEHNR; CDR2 reads FQNEAQ (reference sequence). Here the CDR3 reads CASSRTLEGRGQGDEKLFF. The CDR3 nucleotides read TGTGCCAGCAGCCGCACCCTTGAGGGTCGAGGACAGGGGGACGAAAAACTGTTTTTT.

This clonotype appeared many times. The genes are TRBV27 and TRBJ2-7; D is unresolved. The V end was cut by 6 bases, the J end by 3 bases, with 12 bases between. The CDR3 is made up of 13 amino acids. Germline CDR1 MNHEY, CDR2 SMNVEV (reference sequence). The CDR3 DNA is TGTGCCAGCAGCCTAGGACGTTTCTACGAGCAGTACTTC. It translates to CASSLGRFYEQYF.

This clonotype has a count of ten or more. The chain couples TRBV12-3 or TRBV12-4 to TRBJ1-4; D not certain. CDR3 size: 12 residues. The V and J ends lost 6 bases and 10 bases respectively, with 12 bases between them. The CDR3 is CASSIGQLKLFF. Here the CDR3 DNA reads TGTGCCAGCAGCATCGGGCAGCTAAAACTGTTTTTT.

The chain has TRBV27 and TRBJ2-5; D might be TRBD1 or TRBD2, each matching 6 bases. V was pared by 5 bases and J by 1 base, with 11 bases between. Germline lookup yields CDR1 MNHEY and CDR2 SMNVEV (reference sequence). CDR3 size: 14 residues. The CDR3 DNA reads TGTGCCAGCAGTCCCGGGGGCAGCCAAGAGACCCAGTACTTC. Its protein product is CASSPGGSQETQYF.

This clonotype appeared a few times. In DNA, the CDR3 is TGTGCCAGCAGTAAAACTTCCACTTATGGCTACACCTTC. Translating it yields CASSKTSTYGYTF. The rearrangement joins TRBV27 to TRBJ1-2; D gene unclear. This CDR3 contains 13 residues. Germline V lookup: CDR1 MNHEY, CDR2 SMNVEV (reference sequence). V lost 5 bases to trimming and J lost 5 bases, with 12 bases between them.

At least ten counts were recorded for this clonotype. The chain is built from TRBV10-3 and TRBJ1-2, with D uncertain. Germline CDR1 reads ENHRY; CDR2 reads SYGVKD. The CDR3 is 14 amino acids. V gave up 4 bases and J gave up 0 bases, with 9 bases separating them. As DNA, the CDR3 is TGTGCCATCAGTGGGGCAGAAGCTAACTATGGCTACACCTTC. As protein: CAISGAEANYGYTF.

This chain joins TRBV7-8 and TRBJ1-1; no clear D gene. The CDR3 length is 14 residues. Germline V CDR1 and CDR2: SGHVS, FQNEAQ. The germline V and J ends were trimmed by 4 bases and 3 bases, with 12 bases remaining between them. CDR3: CASSSALPDTEAFF. CDR3 nucleotide sequence: TGTGCCAGCAGCTCCGCCCTGCCCGACACTGAAGCTTTCTTT.

The chain carries TRBV14 and TRBJ2-1; D perhaps matches TRBD2 (6 bases). The CDR3 has 15 amino acids. Germline CDR1 SGHDN, CDR2 FVKESK. Trimming cost V 2 bases and J 6 bases, with 14 bases left between them. CDR3 residues: CASSQLSGGVNEQFF. For the CDR3, the DNA is TGTGCCAGCAGCCAACTATCCGGCGGGGTCAATGAGCAGTTCTTC.

The chain carries TRBV24-1 and TRBJ1-5; a possible D gene is TRBD1 (5 bases). Germline CDR1 and CDR2: KGHDR and SFDVKD. This CDR3 contains 17 residues. Trimming removed 3 bases at V and 0 bases at J, with 14 bases between. This CDR3 is CATSDKQESYSNQPQHF. CDR3 bases: TGTGCCACCAGTGATAAACAGGAGTCTTATAGCAATCAGCCCCAGCATTTT.

This clonotype was counted a few times. The chain has TRBV7-8 and TRBJ1-5, with unresolved D. V was clipped by 4 bases and J by 5 bases, with 12 bases between them. Germline CDR1 is SGHVS and CDR2 is FQNEAQ. This CDR3 is built from 14 residues. CDR3 residues: CASSSRQRDQPQHF. The CDR3 nucleotides are TGTGCCAGCAGCTCGAGGCAGAGGGATCAGCCCCAGCATTTT.

The CDR3 DNA follows: TGCGCCAGCAGCTTAAATAGCTTGGGGGAAAACATTCAGTACTTC. This translates into CASSLNSLGENIQYF. This chain links TRBV5-1 with TRBJ2-4; D is possibly TRBD1 or TRBD2 (5 bases each). Germline assignment: CDR1 SGHRS and CDR2 YFSETQ. The ends were cut back, 2 bases at V and 5 bases at J, with 14 bases in the middle. This CDR3 has 15 amino acids.

The chain recombines TRBV4-1 with TRBJ2-3, with TRBD2 as a possible D gene (5 bases). Per germline, CDR1 MGHRA and CDR2 YSYEKL. Trimming stripped 4 bases from V and 8 bases from J, with 16 bases between. The CDR3 is 14 residues long. CDR3 in DNA: TGCGCCAGCAGCCCCAGCCCACTAGTTGGTACGCAGTATTTT. It codes for CASSPSPLVGTQYF.